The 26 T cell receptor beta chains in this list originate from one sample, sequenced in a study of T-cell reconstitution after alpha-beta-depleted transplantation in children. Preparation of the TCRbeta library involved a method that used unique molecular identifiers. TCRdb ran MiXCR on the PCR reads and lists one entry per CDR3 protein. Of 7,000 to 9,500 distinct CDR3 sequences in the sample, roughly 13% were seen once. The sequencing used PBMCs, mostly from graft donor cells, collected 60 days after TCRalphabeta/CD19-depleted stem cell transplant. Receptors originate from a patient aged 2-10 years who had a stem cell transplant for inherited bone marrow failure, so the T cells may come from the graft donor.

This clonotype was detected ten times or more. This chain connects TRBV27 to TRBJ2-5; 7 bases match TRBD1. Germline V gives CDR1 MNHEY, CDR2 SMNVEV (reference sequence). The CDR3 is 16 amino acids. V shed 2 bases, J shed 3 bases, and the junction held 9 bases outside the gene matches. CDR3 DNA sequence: TGTGCCAGCAGTTTACCCACTCCGGGACAGAAAGAGACCCAGTACTTC. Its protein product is CASSLPTPGQKETQYF.

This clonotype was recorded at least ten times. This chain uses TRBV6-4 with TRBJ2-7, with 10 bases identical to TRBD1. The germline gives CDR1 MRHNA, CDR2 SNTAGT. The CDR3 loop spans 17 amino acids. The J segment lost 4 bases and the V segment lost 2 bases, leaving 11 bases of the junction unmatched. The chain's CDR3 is CASSDPGTGAPLYEQYF. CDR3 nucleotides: TGTGCCAGCAGTGACCCGGGGACAGGGGCCCCTTTGTACGAGCAGTACTTC.

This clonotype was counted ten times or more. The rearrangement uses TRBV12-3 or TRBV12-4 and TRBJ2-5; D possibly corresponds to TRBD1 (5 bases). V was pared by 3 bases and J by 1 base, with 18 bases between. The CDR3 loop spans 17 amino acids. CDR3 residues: CASSFDSPSSTQETQYF. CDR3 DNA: TGTGCCAGCAGTTTTGACAGCCCCTCGTCTACCCAAGAGACCCAGTACTTC.

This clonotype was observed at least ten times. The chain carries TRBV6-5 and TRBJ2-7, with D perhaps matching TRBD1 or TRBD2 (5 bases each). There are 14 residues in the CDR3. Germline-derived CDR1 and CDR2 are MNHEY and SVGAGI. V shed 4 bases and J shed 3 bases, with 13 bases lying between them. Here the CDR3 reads CASSLGPNLYEQYF. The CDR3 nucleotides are TGTGCCAGCAGTTTGGGACCCAACCTCTACGAGCAGTACTTC.

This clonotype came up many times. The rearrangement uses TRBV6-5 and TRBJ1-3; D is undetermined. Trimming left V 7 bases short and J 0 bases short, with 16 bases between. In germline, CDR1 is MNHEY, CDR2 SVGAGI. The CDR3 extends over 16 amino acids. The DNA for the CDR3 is TGTGCCAGCACCTCCCCGCCCCCCTTCTCTGGAAACACCATATATTTT. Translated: CASTSPPPFSGNTIYF.

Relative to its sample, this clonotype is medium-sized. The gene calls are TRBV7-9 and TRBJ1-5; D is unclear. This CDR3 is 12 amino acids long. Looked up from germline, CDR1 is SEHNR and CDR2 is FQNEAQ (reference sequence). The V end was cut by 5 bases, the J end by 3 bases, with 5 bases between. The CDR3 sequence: CASSAFNQPQHF. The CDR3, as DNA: TGTGCCAGCAGCGCCTTCAATCAGCCCCAGCATTTT.

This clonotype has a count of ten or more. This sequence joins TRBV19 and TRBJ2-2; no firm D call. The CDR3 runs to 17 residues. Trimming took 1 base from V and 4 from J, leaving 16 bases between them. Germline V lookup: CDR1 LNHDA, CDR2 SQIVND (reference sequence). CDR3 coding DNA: TGTGCCAGTAGTATAGGGGGAAGCCCGAGTGGCACCGGGGAGCTGTTTTTT. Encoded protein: CASSIGGSPSGTGELFF.

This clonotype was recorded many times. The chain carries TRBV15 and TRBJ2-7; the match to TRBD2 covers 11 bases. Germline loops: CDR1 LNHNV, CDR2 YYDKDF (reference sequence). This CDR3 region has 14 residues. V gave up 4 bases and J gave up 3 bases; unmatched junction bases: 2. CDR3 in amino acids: CATSIGTSGYEQYF. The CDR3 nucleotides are TGTGCCACCAGCATCGGGACTAGCGGCTACGAGCAGTACTTC.

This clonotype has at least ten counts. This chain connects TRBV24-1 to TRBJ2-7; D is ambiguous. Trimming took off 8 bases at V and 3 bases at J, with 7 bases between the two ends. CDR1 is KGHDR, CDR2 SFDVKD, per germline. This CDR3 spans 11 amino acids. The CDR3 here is CATTVGYEQYF. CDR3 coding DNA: TGTGCCACCACCGTTGGCTACGAGCAGTACTTC.

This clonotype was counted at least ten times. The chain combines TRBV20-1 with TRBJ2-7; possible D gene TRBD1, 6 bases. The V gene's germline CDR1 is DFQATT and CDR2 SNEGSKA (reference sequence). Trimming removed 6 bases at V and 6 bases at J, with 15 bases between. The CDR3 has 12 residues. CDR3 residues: CSAKGDKVEQYF. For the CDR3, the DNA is TGCAGTGCCAAGGGGGACAAGGTCGAGCAGTACTTC.

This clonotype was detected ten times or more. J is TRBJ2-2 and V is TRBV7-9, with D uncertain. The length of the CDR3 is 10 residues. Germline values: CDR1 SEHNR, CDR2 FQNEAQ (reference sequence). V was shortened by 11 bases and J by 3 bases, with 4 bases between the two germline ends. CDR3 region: CAADTGELFF. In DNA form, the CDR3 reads TGTGCCGCGGACACCGGGGAGCTGTTTTTT.

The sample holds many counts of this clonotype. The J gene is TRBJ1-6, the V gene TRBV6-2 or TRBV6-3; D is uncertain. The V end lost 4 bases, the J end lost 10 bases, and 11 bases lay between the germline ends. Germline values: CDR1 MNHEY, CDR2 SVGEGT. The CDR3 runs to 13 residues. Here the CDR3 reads CASSFGRGSPLHF. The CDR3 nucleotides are TGTGCCAGCAGTTTTGGCAGAGGGTCACCCCTCCACTTT.

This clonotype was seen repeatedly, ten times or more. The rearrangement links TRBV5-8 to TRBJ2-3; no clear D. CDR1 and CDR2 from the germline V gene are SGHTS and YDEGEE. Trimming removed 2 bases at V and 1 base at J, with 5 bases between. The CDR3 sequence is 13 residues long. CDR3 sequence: CASSFWGTDTQYF. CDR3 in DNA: TGTGCCAGCAGCTTCTGGGGCACAGATACGCAGTATTTT. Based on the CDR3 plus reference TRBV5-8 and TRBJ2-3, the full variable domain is EAGVTQSPTHLIKTRGQQATLRCSPISGHTSVYWYQQALGLGLQFLLWYDEGEERNRGNFPPRFSGRQFPNYSSELNVNALELEDSALYLCASSFWGTDTQYFGPGTRLTVL.

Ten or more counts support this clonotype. The CDR3: CASRPSGGTDTQYF. In nucleotides, the CDR3 is TGTGCCAGTAGGCCCTCGGGGGGAACAGATACGCAGTATTTT. The chain combines TRBV19 with TRBJ2-3; TRBD2 aligns across 7 bases. CDR3 size: 14 residues. Per germline, CDR1 LNHDA and CDR2 SQIVND (reference sequence). Trimming at V came to 6 bases and at J to 3 bases, leaving 6 bases not matched to a gene.

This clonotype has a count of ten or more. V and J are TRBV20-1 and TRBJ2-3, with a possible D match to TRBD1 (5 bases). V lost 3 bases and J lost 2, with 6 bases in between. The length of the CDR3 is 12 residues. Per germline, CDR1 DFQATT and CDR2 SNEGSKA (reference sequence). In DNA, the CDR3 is TGCAGTGCTAGCAGGGACACAGATACGCAGTATTTT. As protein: CSASRDTDTQYF.

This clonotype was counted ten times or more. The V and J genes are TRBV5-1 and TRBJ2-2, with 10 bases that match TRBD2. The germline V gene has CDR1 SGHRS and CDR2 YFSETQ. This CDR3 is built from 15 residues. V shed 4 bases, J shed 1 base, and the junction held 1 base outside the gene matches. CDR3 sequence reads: CASSRTSGNTGELFF. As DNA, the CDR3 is TGCGCCAGCAGCCGGACTAGCGGGAACACCGGGGAGCTGTTTTTT. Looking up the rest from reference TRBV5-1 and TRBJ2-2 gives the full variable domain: KAGVTQTPRYLIKTRGQQVTLSCSPISGHRSVSWYQQTPGQGLQFLFEYFSETQRNKGNFPGRFSGRQFSNSRSEMNVSTLELGDSALYLCASSRTSGNTGELFFGEGSRLTVL.

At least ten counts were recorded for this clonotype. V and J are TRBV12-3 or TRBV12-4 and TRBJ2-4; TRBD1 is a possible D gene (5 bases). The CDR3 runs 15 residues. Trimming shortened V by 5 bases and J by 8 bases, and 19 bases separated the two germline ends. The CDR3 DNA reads TGTGCCAGCAGTCACCAAATAGAAGGGGCGTACATTCAGTACTTC. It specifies CASSHQIEGAYIQYF.

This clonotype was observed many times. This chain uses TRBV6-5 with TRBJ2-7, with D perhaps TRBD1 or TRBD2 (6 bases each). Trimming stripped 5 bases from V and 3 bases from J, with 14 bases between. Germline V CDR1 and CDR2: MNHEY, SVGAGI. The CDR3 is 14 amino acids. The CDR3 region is CASSTNRGRYEQYF. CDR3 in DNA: TGTGCCAGCAGTACAAACCGGGGGCGCTACGAGCAGTACTTC.

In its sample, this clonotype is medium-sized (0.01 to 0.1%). CDR3 residues: CSAPTNRDGKTQYF. The CDR3 DNA reads TGCAGTGCCCCAACCAACAGGGATGGAAAGACCCAGTACTTC. The chain has TRBV20-1 and TRBJ2-5; the D gene is possibly TRBD1 (6 bases). The CDR3 spans 14 residues. V was clipped by 6 bases and J by 6 bases, with 20 bases between them. Germline V gives CDR1 DFQATT, CDR2 SNEGSKA (reference sequence).

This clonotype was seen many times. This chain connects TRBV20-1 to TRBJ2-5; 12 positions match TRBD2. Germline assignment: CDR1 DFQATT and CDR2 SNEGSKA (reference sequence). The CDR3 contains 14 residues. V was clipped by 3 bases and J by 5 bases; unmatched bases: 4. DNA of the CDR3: TGCAGTGCTAGCTCTAGCGGGAGGGAGGAGACCCAGTACTTC. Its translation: CSASSSGREETQYF.

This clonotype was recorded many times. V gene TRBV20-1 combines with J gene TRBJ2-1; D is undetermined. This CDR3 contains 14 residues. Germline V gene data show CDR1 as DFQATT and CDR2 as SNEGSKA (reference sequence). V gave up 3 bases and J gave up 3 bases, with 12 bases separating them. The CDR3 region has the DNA TGCAGTGCTAGGGGTGTCGCGGTCTACAATGAGCAGTTCTTC. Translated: CSARGVAVYNEQFF.

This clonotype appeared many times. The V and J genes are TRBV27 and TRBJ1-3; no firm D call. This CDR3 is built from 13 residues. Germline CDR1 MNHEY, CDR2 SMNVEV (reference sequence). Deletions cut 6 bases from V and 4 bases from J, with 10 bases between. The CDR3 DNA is TGTGCCAGCAGCCGGGCCAGGGGAAACACCATATATTTT. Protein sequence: CASSRARGNTIYF.

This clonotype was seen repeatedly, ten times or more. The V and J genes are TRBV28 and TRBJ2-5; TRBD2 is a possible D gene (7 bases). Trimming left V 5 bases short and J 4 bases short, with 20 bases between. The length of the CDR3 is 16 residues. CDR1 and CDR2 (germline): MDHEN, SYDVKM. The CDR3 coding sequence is TGTGCCAGCAGTGATGGTCGGGGGGTAGGGGGAGAGACCCAGTACTTC. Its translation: CASSDGRGVGGETQYF.

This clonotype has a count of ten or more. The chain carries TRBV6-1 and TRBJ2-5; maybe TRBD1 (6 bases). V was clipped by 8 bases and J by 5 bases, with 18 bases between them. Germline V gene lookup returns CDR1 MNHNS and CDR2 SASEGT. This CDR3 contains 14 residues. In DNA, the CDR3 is TGTGCCAGCTACGGGACAATACTCGTTGAGACCCAGTACTTC. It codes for CASYGTILVETQYF.

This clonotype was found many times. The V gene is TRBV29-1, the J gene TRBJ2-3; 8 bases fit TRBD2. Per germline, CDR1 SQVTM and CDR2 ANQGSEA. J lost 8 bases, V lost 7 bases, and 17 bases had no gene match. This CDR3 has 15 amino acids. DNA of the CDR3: TGCAGCGCTACTCCGGCAGCGGGAGTCATCGGTACGCAGTATTTT. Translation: CSATPAAGVIGTQYF.

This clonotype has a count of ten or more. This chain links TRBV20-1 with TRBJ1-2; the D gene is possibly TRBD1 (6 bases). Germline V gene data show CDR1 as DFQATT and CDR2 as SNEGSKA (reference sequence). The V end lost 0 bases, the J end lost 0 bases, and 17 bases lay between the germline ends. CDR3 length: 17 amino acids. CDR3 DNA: TGCAGTGCTAGAGATCCTGGAAGGGGGAGAGCTAACTATGGCTACACCTTC. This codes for CSARDPGRGRANYGYTF.